This entry lists 20 T cell receptor beta chains sequenced from one sample in a study of response to subunit inactivated influenza vaccine. TCRdb re-called the RT-PCR reads through MiXCR, storing one row per CDR3 protein. This sample has about 540,000 distinct CDR3 sequences, with less than 25% found just once. The sample was also reused in another study, on T cells expressing NK-cell markers. As that report states: Libraries used 5'RACE template switching adding universal primer site and UMIs.

The sequences come from CD4+ T cells sorted from PBMCs, collected 11 to 12 days after vaccination. The receptors shown here come from a man in his fifties who received an inactivated influenza vaccine.

Concerning this clonotype itself: An end of the junction does not agree with germline; a read error may underlie this. V usage is TRBV7-2 and J usage is TRBJ2-3, with 10 positions matching TRBD2. The CDR3 is 16 residues long. Germline values: CDR1 SGHTA, CDR2 FQGNSA. The CDR3 here is CASSLAGALITDTQYF. CDR3 DNA: TGTGCCAGCAGCCTAGCGGGGGCTCTTATCACAGATACGCAGTATTTT.

The rearrangement uses TRBV3-1 and TRBJ2-2; D might be TRBD1 or TRBD2, each matching 7 bases. The CDR3 consists of 16 residues. V shed 7 bases and J shed 0 bases, with 15 bases lying between them. Germline lookup yields CDR1 LGHDT and CDR2 YNNKEL (reference sequence). DNA of the CDR3: TGTGCCAGCACCACCAGGGGGGGCCCGAACACCGGGGAGCTGTTTTTT. This translates into CASTTRGGPNTGELFF.

A remark on this clonotype: One end of the junction fails to match germline, which may point to a read error. The rearrangement uses TRBV10-3 and TRBJ2-1; TRBD2 matches 13 bases. CDR3 length equals 14 residues. Germline V gives CDR1 ENHRY, CDR2 SYGVKD. The CDR3 bases are TGTGCCATCAGGGAGTGGGGACTAGCGGGGCAGCAGTTCTTC. This gives the protein CAIREWGLAGQQFF.

J is TRBJ2-7 and V is TRBV5-1; D gene unclear. Trimming stripped 6 bases from V and 3 bases from J, with 16 bases between. Germline CDR1 and CDR2: SGHRS and YFSETQ. The CDR3 length is 14 residues. CDR3 region: CASKPRGESYEQYF. The DNA for the CDR3 is TGCGCCAGCAAACCGCGCGGTGAAAGCTACGAGCAGTACTTC.

This chain uses TRBV10-3 with TRBJ1-6; D may be TRBD1 (5 bases). The germline CDR1 and CDR2 sequences are ENHRY and SYGVKD. V was trimmed by 4 bases and J by 5 bases, leaving 15 bases between them. The CDR3 is 16 residues long. CDR3 sequence reads: CAISVGGMDNNSPLHF. The DNA for the CDR3 is TGTGCCATCAGTGTCGGGGGAATGGATAATAATTCACCCCTCCACTTT.

This clonotype appeared a few times. The chain uses TRBV7-2 and TRBJ2-7; perhaps TRBD1 as D (5 bases). The V end lost 3 bases, the J end lost 1 base, and 10 bases lay between the germline ends. Germline V gene data show CDR1 as SGHTA and CDR2 as FQGNSA. The CDR3 has 14 residues. CDR3 residues: CASSFTQGSYEQYF. CDR3 DNA: TGTGCCAGCAGCTTTACCCAGGGTTCCTACGAGCAGTACTTC.

V and J are TRBV5-5 and TRBJ2-2; 8 bases are shared with TRBD1. This CDR3 has 17 amino acids. Germline trimming cut 4 bases from V and 2 bases from J; bases unmatched to any gene: 10. Per germline, CDR1 SGHKS and CDR2 YYEKEE (reference sequence). The DNA for the CDR3 is TGTGCCAGCAGCCCAGGGCGTCAGGGGGCTAACACCGGGGAGCTGTTTTTT. Translated, it gives CASSPGRQGANTGELFF.

The gene calls are TRBV4-3 and TRBJ1-2; maybe TRBD1 (5 bases). This CDR3 is built from 16 residues. V lost 0 bases and J lost 2, with 13 bases in between. The germline V gene encodes CDR1 LGHNA and CDR2 YSLEER. The CDR3 reads CASSQELFSGNYGYTF. In DNA form, the CDR3 reads TGCGCCAGCAGCCAAGAGCTCTTTTCAGGGAACTATGGCTACACCTTC.

The V call is TRBV11-2, the J call TRBJ1-2, with TRBD1 identical over 8 bases. The V and J ends lost 5 bases and 8 bases, in that order; junction bases with no gene match: 10. CDR1 SGHAT and CDR2 FQNNGV come from the germline V gene. The length of the CDR3 is 14 residues. CDR3 bases: TGTGCCAGCAGCCCGGACAGGGAATGGGGCGGCTACACCTTC. It codes for CASSPDREWGGYTF.

This clonotype was recorded only once. The rearrangement joins TRBV5-6 to TRBJ2-5; unclear D gene. Trimming took 1 base from V and 9 from J, leaving 7 bases between them. The V gene's germline CDR1 is SGHDT and CDR2 YYEEEE. The CDR3 is made up of 11 amino acids. The CDR3 nucleotides are TGTGCCAGCAGCTTGATGGGATCCCAGTACTTC. This translates into CASSLMGSQYF.

A few counts support this clonotype. The genes are TRBV7-2 and TRBJ2-5; D unclear. From germline, CDR1 is SGHTA and CDR2 FQGNSA. V shed 0 bases and J shed 3 bases, with 8 bases lying between them. The CDR3 runs to 14 residues. CDR3 bases: TGTGCCAGCAGCTTAGCGGCGAGGAAAGAGACCCAGTACTTC. This translates into CASSLAARKETQYF.

V usage is TRBV12-3 or TRBV12-4 and J usage is TRBJ2-1, with D possibly being TRBD1 (6 bases). Trimming removed 9 bases at V and 5 bases at J, with 11 bases between. The length of the CDR3 is 12 residues. The CDR3 sequence is CARRTVNNEQFF. The CDR3 DNA reads TGTGCCAGGCGGACAGTGAACAATGAGCAGTTCTTC.

The chain couples TRBV12-3 or TRBV12-4 to TRBJ2-1; D possibly corresponds to TRBD1 (5 bases). The ends were cut back, 6 bases at V and 10 bases at J, with 19 bases in the middle. The CDR3 sequence is 14 residues long. The CDR3 region has the DNA TGTGCCAGCAGCGGTTCAGGGTCGAAAGGCGAGCAGTTCTTC. Encoded protein: CASSGSGSKGEQFF.

This clonotype was recorded a few times. This CDR3 is CARSQGSNQPQHF. DNA of the CDR3: TGTGCCAGGTCACAGGGGAGCAATCAGCCCCAGCATTTT. The chain employs TRBV6-2 or TRBV6-3 and TRBJ1-5; 7 bases align to TRBD1. Trimming at V came to 9 bases and at J to 1 base, leaving 3 bases not matched to a gene. The CDR3 totals 13 residues. Germline loops: CDR1 MNHEY, CDR2 SVGEGT.

This clonotype was counted only a few times. V is TRBV4-2 and J is TRBJ2-7; D remains ambiguous. The CDR3 contains 16 residues. Trimming shortened V by 0 bases and J by 0 bases, and 12 bases separated the two germline ends. Germline CDR1 reads LGHNA; CDR2 reads YNFKEQ. DNA of the CDR3: TGTGCCAGCAGCCAAGATTGGCAGGCAAGCTCCTACGAGCAGTACTTC. Its translation: CASSQDWQASSYEQYF.

V gene TRBV4-3 combines with J gene TRBJ1-6; D ambiguous. Germline V gives CDR1 LGHNA, CDR2 YSLEER. This CDR3 contains 16 residues. Trimming took off 0 bases at V and 9 bases at J, with 15 bases between the two ends. CDR3 residues: CASSQDSQSVGSPLHF. CDR3 coding DNA: TGCGCCAGCAGCCAAGATTCCCAGAGCGTGGGTTCACCCCTCCACTTT.

This clonotype showed up just a few times. For the CDR3, the DNA is TGTGCCAGCAGACGTACCGGGGTCTCTAATTCACCCCTCCACTTT. Translated: CASRRTGVSNSPLHF. The J gene is TRBJ1-6, the V gene TRBV7-2, with D hard to call. The germline V and J ends were trimmed by 6 bases and 6 bases, with 15 bases remaining between them. This CDR3 is 15 amino acids long. Germline CDR1 and CDR2: SGHTA and FQGNSA.

V gene TRBV29-1 combines with J gene TRBJ2-6; D gene uncertain. V was clipped by 3 bases and J by 4 bases, with 10 bases between them. This CDR3 has 14 amino acids. The germline V gene has CDR1 SQVTM and CDR2 ANQGSEA. The CDR3: CSVEGLPGANVLTF. In DNA, the CDR3 is TGCAGCGTTGAGGGTCTCCCAGGGGCCAACGTCCTGACTTTC.

The chain couples TRBV20-1 to TRBJ2-2, with TRBD1 matching 9 bases. The CDR3 extends over 16 amino acids. Germline trimming cut 1 base from V and 1 base from J; bases unmatched to any gene: 4. The germline V gene has CDR1 DFQATT and CDR2 SNEGSKA (reference sequence). In nucleotides, the CDR3 is TGCAGTGCTAGAGGCCCGGGACAGGGGAACACCGGGGAGCTGTTTTTT. This gives the protein CSARGPGQGNTGELFF.

This clonotype appeared a few times. This rearrangement joins TRBV4-1 to TRBJ2-1; the match to TRBD2 covers 12 bases. V trimming: 7 bases; J trimming: 9 bases; junction bases outside the gene matches: 7. The CDR3 spans 14 residues. Germline CDR1 reads MGHRA; CDR2 reads YSYEKL. CDR3 residues: CASTLAGGSGEQFF. The CDR3 region has the DNA TGCGCCAGCACCCTAGCGGGAGGGTCGGGTGAGCAGTTCTTC.